This entry describes one T cell receptor beta chain. This record comes from a study of OX40 agonist ivuxolimab in advanced cancers. For the study at large: Aged roughly 23 to 80 with a mean of approximately 60 years, they were roughly 83% male.

Assay used: immunoSEQ multiplex PCR; TCRdb lists only in-frame clones, some missing. The sample holds 25,000 to 35,000 clones, around nine tenths seen once. Germline V lookup: CDR1 WNHNN, CDR2 SYGVQD (reference sequence). The CDR3 is made up of 18 amino acids. Germline trimming cut 1 base from V and 6 bases from J; bases unmatched to any gene: 7. The sample in question was CD4+ or CD8+ T cells sorted from blood, obtained in a trial of the OX40 agonist ivuxolimab. The source is an adult with an advanced solid tumor such as melanoma, head and neck, liver or kidney cancer. V and J are TRBV10-1 and TRBJ2-1; 15 positions agree with TRBD2. As DNA, the CDR3 is TGCGCCAGCAGTGAGTTAGGACTAGCGGGAGGGGGGTCCAATGAGCAGTTCTTC. This sequence encodes CASSELGLAGGGSNEQFF.